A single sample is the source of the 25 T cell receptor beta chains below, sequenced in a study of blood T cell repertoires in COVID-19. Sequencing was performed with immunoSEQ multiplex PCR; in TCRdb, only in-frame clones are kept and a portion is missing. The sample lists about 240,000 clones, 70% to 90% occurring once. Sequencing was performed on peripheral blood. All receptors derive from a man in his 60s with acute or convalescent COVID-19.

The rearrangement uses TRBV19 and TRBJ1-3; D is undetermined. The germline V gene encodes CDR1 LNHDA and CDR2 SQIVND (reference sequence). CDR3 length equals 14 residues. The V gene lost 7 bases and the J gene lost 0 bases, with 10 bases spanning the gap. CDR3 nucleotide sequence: TGTGCCAGTACCCTAGCCGGCTCTGGAAACACCATATATTTT. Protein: CASTLAGSGNTIYF.

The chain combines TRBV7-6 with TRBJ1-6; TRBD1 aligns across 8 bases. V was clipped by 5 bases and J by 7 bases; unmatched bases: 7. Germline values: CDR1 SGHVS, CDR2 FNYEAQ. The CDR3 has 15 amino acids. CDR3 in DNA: TGTGCCAGCAGCACCGCGACAGGGGTCAATTCACCCCTCCACTTT. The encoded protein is CASSTATGVNSPLHF.

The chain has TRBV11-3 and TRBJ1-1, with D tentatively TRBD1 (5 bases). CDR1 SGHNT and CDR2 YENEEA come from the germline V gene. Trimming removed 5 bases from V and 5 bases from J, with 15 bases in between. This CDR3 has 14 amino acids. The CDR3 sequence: CASSPLGVGTEAFF. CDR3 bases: TGTGCCAGCAGCCCCCTAGGGGTCGGGACTGAAGCTTTCTTT.

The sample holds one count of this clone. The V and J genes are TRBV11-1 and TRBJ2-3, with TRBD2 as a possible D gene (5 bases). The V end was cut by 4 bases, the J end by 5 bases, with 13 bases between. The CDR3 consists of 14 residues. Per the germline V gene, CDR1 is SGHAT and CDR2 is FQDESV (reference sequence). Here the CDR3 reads CASSSPRGLDTQYF. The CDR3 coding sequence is TGTGCCAGCAGCTCGCCCCGGGGTCTAGATACGCAGTATTTT.

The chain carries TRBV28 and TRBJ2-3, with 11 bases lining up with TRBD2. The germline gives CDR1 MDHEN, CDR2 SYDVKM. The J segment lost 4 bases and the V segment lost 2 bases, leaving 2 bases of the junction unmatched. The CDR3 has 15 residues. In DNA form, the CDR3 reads TGTGCCAGCAGTTTACTTAGCGGGAGGGCAGATACGCAGTATTTT. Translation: CASSLLSGRADTQYF.

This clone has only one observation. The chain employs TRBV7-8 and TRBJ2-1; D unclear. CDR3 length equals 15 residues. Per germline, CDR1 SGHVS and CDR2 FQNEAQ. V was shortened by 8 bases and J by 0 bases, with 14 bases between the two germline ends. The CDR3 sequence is CASEKTSSSYNEQFF. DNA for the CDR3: TGTGCCAGCGAAAAAACGAGTAGCTCCTACAATGAGCAGTTCTTC.

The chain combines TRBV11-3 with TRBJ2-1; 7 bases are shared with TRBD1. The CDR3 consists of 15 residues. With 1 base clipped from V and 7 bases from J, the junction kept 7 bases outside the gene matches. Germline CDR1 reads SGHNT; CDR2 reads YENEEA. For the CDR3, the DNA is TGTGCCAGCAGCTTAGGTTCCGGGACAGAAAATGAGCAGTTCTTC. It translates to CASSLGSGTENEQFF. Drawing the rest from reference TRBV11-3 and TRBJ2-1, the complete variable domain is EAGVVQSPRYKIIEKKQPVAFWCNPISGHNTLYWYLQNLGQGPELLIRYENEEAVDDSQLPKDRFSAERLKGVDSTLKIQPAELGDSAVYLCASSLGSGTENEQFFGPGTRLTVL.

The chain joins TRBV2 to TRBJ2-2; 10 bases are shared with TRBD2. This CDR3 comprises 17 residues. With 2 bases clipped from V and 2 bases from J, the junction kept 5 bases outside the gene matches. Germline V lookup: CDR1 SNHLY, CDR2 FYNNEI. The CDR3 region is CASSERASGRNTGELFF. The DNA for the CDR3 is TGTGCCAGCAGTGAAAGGGCTAGCGGGAGAAACACCGGGGAGCTGTTTTTT. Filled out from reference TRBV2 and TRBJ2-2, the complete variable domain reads EPEVTQTPSHQVTQMGQEVILRCVPISNHLYFYWYRQILGQKVEFLVSFYNNEISEKSEIFDDQFSVERPDGSNFTLKIRSTKLEDSAMYFCASSERASGRNTGELFFGEGSRLTVL.

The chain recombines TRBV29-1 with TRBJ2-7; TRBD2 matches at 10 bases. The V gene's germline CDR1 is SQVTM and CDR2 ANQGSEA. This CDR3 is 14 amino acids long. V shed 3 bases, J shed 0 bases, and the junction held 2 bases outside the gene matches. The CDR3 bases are TGCAGCGTTGACACTAGCGGGACCTCCTACGAGCAGTACTTC. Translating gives CSVDTSGTSYEQYF.

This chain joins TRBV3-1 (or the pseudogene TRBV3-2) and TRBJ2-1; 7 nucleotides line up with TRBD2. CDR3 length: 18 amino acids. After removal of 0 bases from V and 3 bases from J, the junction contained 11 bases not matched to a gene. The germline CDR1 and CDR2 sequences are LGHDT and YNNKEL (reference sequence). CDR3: CASSQETREVPGYNEQFF. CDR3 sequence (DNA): TGTGCCAGCAGCCAAGAGACCCGGGAGGTGCCGGGCTACAATGAGCAGTTCTTC.

CDR3 nucleotides: TGTGCCAGCAGCGTAGTGGGGGGTAGTAGAGGCTACACCTTC. This codes for CASSVVGGSRGYTF. The chain couples TRBV9 to TRBJ1-2; tentative D call: TRBD1 (5 bases). Germline CDR1 is SGDLS and CDR2 is YYNGEE. This CDR3 has 14 residues. Trimming left V 0 bases short and J 8 bases short, with 14 bases between.

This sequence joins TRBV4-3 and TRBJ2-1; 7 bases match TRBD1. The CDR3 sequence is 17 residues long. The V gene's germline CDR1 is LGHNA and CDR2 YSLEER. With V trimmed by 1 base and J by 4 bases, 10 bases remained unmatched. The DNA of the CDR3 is TGCGCCAGCAGCCAAGCAATGGCGAGGGACAGATACAATGAGCAGTTCTTC. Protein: CASSQAMARDRYNEQFF.

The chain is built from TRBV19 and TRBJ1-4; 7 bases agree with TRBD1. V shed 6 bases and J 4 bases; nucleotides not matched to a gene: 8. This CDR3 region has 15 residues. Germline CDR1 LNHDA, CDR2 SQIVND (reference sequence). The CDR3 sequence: CASSARRGSNEKLFF. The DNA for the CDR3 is TGTGCCAGTAGCGCCCGCAGGGGGAGTAATGAAAAACTGTTTTTT.

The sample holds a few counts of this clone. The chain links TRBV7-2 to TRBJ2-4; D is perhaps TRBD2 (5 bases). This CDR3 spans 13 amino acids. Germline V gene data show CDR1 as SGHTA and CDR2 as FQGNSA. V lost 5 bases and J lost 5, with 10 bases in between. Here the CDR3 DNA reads TGTGCCAGCAGCACACTAGTTCAAAACATTCAGTACTTC. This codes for CASSTLVQNIQYF.

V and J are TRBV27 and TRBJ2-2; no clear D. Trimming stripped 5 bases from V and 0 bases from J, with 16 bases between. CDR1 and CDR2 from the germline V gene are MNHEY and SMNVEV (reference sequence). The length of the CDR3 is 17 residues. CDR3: CASSLPRDISNTGELFF. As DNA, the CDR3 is TGTGCCAGCAGTCTCCCCCGAGACATTTCGAACACCGGGGAGCTGTTTTTT.

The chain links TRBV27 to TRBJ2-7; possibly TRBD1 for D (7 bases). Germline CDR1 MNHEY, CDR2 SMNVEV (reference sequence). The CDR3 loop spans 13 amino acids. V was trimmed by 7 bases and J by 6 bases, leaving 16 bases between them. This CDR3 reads CASTRQGGSEQYF. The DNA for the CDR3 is TGTGCCAGCACCCGACAGGGAGGAAGCGAGCAGTACTTC.

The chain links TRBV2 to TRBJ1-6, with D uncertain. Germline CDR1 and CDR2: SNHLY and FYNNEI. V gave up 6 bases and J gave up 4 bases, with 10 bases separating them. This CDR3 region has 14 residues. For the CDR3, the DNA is TGTGCCAGCAGGCGTGAGAGGTATAATTCACCCCTCCACTTT. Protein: CASRRERYNSPLHF.

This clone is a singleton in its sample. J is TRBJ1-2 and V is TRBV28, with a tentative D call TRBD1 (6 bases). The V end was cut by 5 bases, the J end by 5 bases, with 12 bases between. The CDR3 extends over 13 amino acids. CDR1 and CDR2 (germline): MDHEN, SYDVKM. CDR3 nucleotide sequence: TGTGCCAGCAGTACCCCCGGACAGTATGGCTACACCTTC. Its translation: CASSTPGQYGYTF.

Here the CDR3 DNA reads TGTGCCAGCAGCTCATACCCCCTACTAGCGGGCTCCTACAATGAGCAGTTCTTC. The encoded protein is CASSSYPLLAGSYNEQFF. The genes are TRBV7-9 and TRBJ2-1, with 9 bases matching TRBD2. The V and J ends lost 4 bases and 0 bases, in that order; junction bases with no gene match: 10. Germline loops: CDR1 SEHNR, CDR2 FQNEAQ (reference sequence). This CDR3 is built from 18 residues.

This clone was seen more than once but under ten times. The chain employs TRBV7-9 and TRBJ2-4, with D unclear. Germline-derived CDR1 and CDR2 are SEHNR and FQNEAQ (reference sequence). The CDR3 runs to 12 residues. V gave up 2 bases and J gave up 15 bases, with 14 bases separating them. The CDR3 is CASSLLSGTPYF. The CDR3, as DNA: TGTGCCAGCAGCTTATTGAGTGGTACCCCGTACTTC.

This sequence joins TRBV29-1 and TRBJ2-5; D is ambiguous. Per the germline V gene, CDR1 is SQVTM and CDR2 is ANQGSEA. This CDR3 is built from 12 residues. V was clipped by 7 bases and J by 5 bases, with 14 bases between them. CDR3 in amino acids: CSARSTGETQYF. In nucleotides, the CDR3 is TGCAGCGCCCGGAGCACTGGGGAGACCCAGTACTTC.

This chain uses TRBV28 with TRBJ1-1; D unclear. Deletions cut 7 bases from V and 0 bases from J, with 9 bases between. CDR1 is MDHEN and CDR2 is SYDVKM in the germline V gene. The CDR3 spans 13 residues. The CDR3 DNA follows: TGTGCCAGCACCCCGGACTTGAACACTGAAGCTTTCTTT. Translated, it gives CASTPDLNTEAFF.

The CDR3 loop reads CASSYGTGREAFF. DNA for the CDR3: TGTGCCAGCAGTTACGGGACAGGGCGTGAAGCTTTCTTT. The chain links TRBV6-2 or TRBV6-3 to TRBJ1-1; 9 nucleotides align to TRBD1. The trim removed 2 bases at V and 7 bases at J, leaving 2 bases unmatched. The CDR3 spans 13 residues. Germline V gives CDR1 MNHEY, CDR2 SVGEGT.

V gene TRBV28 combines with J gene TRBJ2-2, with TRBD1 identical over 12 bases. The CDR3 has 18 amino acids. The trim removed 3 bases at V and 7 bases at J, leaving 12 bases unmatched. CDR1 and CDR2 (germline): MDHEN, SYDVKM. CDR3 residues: CASSFLASGTGGIGELFF. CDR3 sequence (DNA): TGTGCCAGCAGTTTTCTGGCCTCCGGGACAGGGGGCATCGGGGAGCTGTTTTTT.

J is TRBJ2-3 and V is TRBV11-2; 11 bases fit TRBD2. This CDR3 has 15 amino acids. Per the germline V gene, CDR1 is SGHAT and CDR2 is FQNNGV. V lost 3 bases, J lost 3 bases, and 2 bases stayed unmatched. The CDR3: CASSFSGRATDTQYF. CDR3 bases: TGTGCCAGCAGCTTTAGCGGGAGGGCAACAGATACGCAGTATTTT. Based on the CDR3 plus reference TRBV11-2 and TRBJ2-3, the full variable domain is EAGVAQSPRYKIIEKRQSVAFWCNPISGHATLYWYQQILGQGPKLLIQFQNNGVVDDSQLPKDRFSAERLKGVDSTLKIQPAKLEDSAVYLCASSFSGRATDTQYFGPGTRLTVL.